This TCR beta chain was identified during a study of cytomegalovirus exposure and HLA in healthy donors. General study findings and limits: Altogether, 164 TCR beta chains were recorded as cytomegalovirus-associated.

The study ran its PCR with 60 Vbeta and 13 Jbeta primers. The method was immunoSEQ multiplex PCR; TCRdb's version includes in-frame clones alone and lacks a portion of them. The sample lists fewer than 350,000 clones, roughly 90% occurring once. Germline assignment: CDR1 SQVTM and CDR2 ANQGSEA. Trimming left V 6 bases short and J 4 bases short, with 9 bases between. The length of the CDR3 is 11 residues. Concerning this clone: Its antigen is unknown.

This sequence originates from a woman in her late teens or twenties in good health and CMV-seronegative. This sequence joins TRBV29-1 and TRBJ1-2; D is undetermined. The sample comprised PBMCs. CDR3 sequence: CSVSGSYGYTF. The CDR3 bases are TGCAGCGTCTCCGGGAGCTATGGCTACACCTTC. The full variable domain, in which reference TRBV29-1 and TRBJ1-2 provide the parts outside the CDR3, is SAVISQKPSRDICQRGTSLTIQCQVDSQVTMMFWYRQQPGQSLTLIATANQGSEATYESGFVIDKFPISRPNLTFSTLTVSNMSPEDSSIYLCSVSGSYGYTFGSGTRLTVV.